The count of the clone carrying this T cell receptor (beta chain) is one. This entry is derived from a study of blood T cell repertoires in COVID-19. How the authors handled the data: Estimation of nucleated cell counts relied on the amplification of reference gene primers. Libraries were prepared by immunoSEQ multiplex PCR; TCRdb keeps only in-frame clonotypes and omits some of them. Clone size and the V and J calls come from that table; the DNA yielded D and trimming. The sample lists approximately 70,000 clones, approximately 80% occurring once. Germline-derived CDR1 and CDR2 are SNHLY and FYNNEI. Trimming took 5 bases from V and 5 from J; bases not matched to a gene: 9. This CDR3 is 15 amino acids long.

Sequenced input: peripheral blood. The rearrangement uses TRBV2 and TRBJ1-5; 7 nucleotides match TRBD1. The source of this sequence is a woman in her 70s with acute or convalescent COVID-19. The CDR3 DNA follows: TGTGCCAGCAGTTACTCGACAGGGTTGGATCAGCCCCAGCATTTT. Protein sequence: CASSYSTGLDQPQHF.